This record looks at one T cell receptor beta chain sequence and its context. This entry is derived from a study of control samples from healthy donors and cancer patients. Germline V gene sequence: CDR1 SGHAT, CDR2 FQNNGV. CDR3 size: 15 residues. V dropped 5 bases and J dropped 2 bases, with 15 bases sitting between them. Sequencing was performed with immunoSEQ multiplex PCR; in TCRdb, only in-frame clones are kept and a portion is missing. This table has more than 100,000 clones, approximately 90% appearing once. Material: blood. The chain carries TRBV11-2 and TRBJ1-1, with D tentatively TRBD1 (5 bases). This TCR was recovered from a man in his late teens or twenties in good health. The DNA of the CDR3 is TGTGCCAGCAGCCATAGGCAGGGCACAAACACTGAAGCTTTCTTT. It translates to CASSHRQGTNTEAFF.